Below are 7 T cell receptor beta chains sequenced from a single sample in a study of blood T cell repertoires in COVID-19. Method: immunoSEQ multiplex PCR; TCRdb's copy keeps in-frame clones and lacks some. The repertoire holds roughly 70,000 clones, around 90% seen once, with about 1.3% in the top ten. The sequencing sample was made of peripheral blood. These receptors all come from a human donor in a cohort sampled during active COVID-19.

The chain carries TRBV5-4 and TRBJ2-2, with a weak D call TRBD2 (5 bases). This CDR3 spans 13 amino acids. Trimming removed 1 base at V and 7 bases at J, with 8 bases between. The germline gives CDR1 SGHNT, CDR2 YYREEE (reference sequence). CDR3 protein: CASSLYRDGELFF. Here the CDR3 DNA reads TGTGCCAGCAGCTTGTATCGGGACGGGGAGCTGTTTTTT.

The chain joins TRBV27 to TRBJ2-7, with 9 bases identical to TRBD1. Germline trimming cut 5 bases from V and 4 bases from J; bases unmatched to any gene: 9. Germline values: CDR1 MNHEY, CDR2 SMNVEV (reference sequence). The CDR3 contains 15 residues. The CDR3 loop reads CASSPTGGSWYEQYF. As DNA, the CDR3 is TGTGCCAGCAGTCCTACAGGGGGCTCGTGGTACGAGCAGTACTTC.

This rearrangement joins TRBV11-2 to TRBJ2-7; 8 nucleotides line up with TRBD2. Trimming at V came to 3 bases and at J to 7 bases, leaving 8 bases not matched to a gene. The CDR3 contains 14 residues. Germline CDR1 SGHAT, CDR2 FQNNGV. The CDR3 sequence is CASSLGLGVREQYF. CDR3 DNA: TGTGCCAGCAGCTTGGGACTAGGAGTGAGGGAGCAGTACTTC.

For this clone: An end of the junction does not agree with germline; a read error may underlie this. The V and J genes are TRBV7-7 and TRBJ2-1; TRBD1 might be the D (5 bases). This CDR3 region has 15 residues. The germline V gene has CDR1 SSHAT and CDR2 FNYEAQ (reference sequence). The CDR3 DNA sequence: TGTGCTAGCAGCTTGGCCGGACACCCCAACAATGAGCAGTTCTTC. It encodes CASSLAGHPNNEQFF.

This chain uses TRBV6-5 with TRBJ1-2, with TRBD1 matching 8 bases. There are 14 residues in the CDR3. The trim removed 7 bases at V and 4 bases at J, leaving 8 bases unmatched. Germline CDR1 and CDR2: MNHEY and SVGAGI. CDR3 loop: CASTRQGQRYGYTF. CDR3 DNA sequence: TGTGCCAGCACCAGACAGGGGCAACGCTATGGCTACACCTTC.

The chain joins TRBV11-2 to TRBJ2-3, with D unclear. CDR1 is SGHAT, CDR2 FQNNGV, per germline. The ends were cut back, 5 bases at V and 5 bases at J, with 11 bases in the middle. The CDR3 length is 13 residues. The CDR3 sequence: CASSREMRDTQYF. The CDR3 DNA follows: TGTGCCAGCAGCCGTGAAATGAGAGATACGCAGTATTTT.

This chain links TRBV6-6 with TRBJ1-5, with 7 bases matching TRBD1. Germline CDR1 MNHNY, CDR2 SVGAGI (reference sequence). The CDR3 runs 14 residues. Losses at the gene ends were 1 base for V and 7 bases for J; bases not matched to a gene: 4. The DNA of the CDR3 is TGTGCCAGCAGTTACTTAGACAGGGACCAGCCCCAGCATTTT. Protein: CASSYLDRDQPQHF.